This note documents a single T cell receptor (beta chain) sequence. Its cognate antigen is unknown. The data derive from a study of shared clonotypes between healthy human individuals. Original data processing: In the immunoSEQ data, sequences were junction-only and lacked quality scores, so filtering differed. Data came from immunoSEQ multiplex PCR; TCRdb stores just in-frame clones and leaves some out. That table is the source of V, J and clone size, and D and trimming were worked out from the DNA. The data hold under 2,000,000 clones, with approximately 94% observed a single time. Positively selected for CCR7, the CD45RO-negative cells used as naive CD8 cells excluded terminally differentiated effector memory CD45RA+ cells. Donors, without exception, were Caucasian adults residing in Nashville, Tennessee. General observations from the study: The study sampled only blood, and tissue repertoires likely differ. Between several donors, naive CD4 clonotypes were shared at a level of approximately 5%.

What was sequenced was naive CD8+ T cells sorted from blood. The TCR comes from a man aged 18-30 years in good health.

CDR3 sequence: CASSLVGGPNEQFF. CDR3 nucleotide sequence: TGTGCCAGCAGCTTAGTTGGAGGGCCCAATGAGCAGTTCTTC. The chain carries TRBV7-2 and TRBJ2-1; a weak D match, TRBD2 (6 bases). Germline lookup yields CDR1 SGHTA and CDR2 FQGNSA. The V gene lost 1 base and the J gene lost 6 bases, with 10 bases spanning the gap. The CDR3 extends over 14 amino acids.